Listed below are T cell receptor beta chains from one sample, sequenced in a study of breast tumors, draining lymph nodes, adjacent tissues. TCRdb independently ran MiXCR on the multiplex PCR reads; one entry per CDR3 protein. The sample yields more than 20,000 distinct CDR3 sequences, under 75% seen once. Material: breast tumor tissue. These receptors originate from a female donor with breast cancer. Some clones in this sample may be carry-over from other donors' samples. Both conserved end residues are part of each CDR3.

J | V | CDR3
TRBJ2-1 | TRBV24-1 | CATRTSGSNEQFF
TRBJ2-5 | TRBV14 | CASSPGQGRFETPYF
TRBJ2-7 | TRBV7-9 | CASRSGLQAKDIEQYF
TRBJ1-1 | TRBV30 | CAFSHMNTEAFF
TRBJ1-2 | TRBV7-8 | CASSLGAGGRYGYPF
TRBJ2-5 | TRBV20-1 | CSARALRREQETQYF
TRBJ2-1 | TRBV6-1 | CASSEKYNEQFF
TRBJ2-1 | TRBV7-2 | CASSLQGRDEQFF
TRBJ2-1 | TRBV19 | CASSILGQTSSYNEQFF
TRBJ2-2 | TRBV2 | CATSSGGLGGELFF
TRBJ2-2 | TRBV7-2 | CASSFPRDRGNTGELFF
TRBJ2-5 | TRBV4-3 | CASSQEFGGQGTQYF
TRBJ2-3 | TRBV20-1 | CRAGSGGSPLHFGNGTATTDTQYF
TRBJ1-2 | TRBV2 | CASSAGQGRGYYGYTF
TRBJ2-3 | TRBV2 | CASQSAVGGLDREYF
TRBJ1-6 | TRBV7-9 | CASSPAATYNSPLHF
TRBJ1-5 | TRBV3-1 | CASSQAGLQPQHF